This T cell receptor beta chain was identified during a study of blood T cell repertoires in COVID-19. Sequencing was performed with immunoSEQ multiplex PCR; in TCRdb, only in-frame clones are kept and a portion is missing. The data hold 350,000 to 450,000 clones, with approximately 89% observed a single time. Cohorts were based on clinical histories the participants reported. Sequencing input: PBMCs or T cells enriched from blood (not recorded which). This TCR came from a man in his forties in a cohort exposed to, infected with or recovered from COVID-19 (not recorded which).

The CDR3 region has the DNA TGCGCCAGCAGAACAGGGGGTACAGATACGCAGTATTTT. It specifies CASRTGGTDTQYF. The rearrangement uses TRBV10-2 and TRBJ2-3; 8 nucleotides line up with TRBD1. Trimming at V came to 6 bases and at J to 3 bases, leaving 2 bases not matched to a gene. CDR3 length: 13 amino acids. The germline gives CDR1 WSHSY, CDR2 SAAADI.